The TCR beta chain described here comes from a study of lymphopenia after photon versus proton radiotherapy. V lost 2 bases, J lost 2 bases, and 7 bases lay in between. The CDR3 is 13 amino acids. Germline loops: CDR1 SGHRS, CDR2 YFSETQ. The table came from immunoSEQ multiplex PCR; TCRdb's copy has only in-frame clones and leaves some out. The sample holds 40,000 or so clones, roughly 92% seen once. V gene TRBV5-1 combines with J gene TRBJ1-1, with TRBD1 as a possible D gene (5 bases). The sequencing here drew on peripheral blood, taken from a patient treated with photon-based radiotherapy. The clonotype comes from a man in his 60s with cholangiocarcinoma. The CDR3 region is CASSFRDNTEAFF. The CDR3 DNA reads as TGCGCCAGCAGCTTCCGGGACAACACTGAAGCTTTCTTT.